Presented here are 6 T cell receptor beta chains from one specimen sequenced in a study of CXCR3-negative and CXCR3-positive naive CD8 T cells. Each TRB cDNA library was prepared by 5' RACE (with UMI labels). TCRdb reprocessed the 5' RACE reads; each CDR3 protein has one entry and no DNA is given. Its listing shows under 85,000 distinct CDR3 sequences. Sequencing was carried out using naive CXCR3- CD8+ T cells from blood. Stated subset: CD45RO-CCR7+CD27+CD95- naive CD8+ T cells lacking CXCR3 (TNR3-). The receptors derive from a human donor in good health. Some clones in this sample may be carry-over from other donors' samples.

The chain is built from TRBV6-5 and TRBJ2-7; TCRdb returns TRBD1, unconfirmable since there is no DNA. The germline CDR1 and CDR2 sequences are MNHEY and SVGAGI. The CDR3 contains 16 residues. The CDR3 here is CASSYSPRTMNYEQYF.

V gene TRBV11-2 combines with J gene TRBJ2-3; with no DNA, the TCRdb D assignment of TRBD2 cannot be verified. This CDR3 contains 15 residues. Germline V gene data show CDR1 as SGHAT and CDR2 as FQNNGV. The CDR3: CASRFSGGATDTQYF. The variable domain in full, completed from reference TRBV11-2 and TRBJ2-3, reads EAGVAQSPRYKIIEKRQSVAFWCNPISGHATLYWYQQILGQGPKLLIQFQNNGVVDDSQLPKDRFSAERLKGVDSTLKIQPAKLEDSAVYLCASRFSGGATDTQYFGPGTRLTVL.

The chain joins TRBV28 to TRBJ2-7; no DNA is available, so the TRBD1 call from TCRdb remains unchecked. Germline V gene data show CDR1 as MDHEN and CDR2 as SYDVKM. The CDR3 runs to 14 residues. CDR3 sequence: CASRTDRGLYEQYF.

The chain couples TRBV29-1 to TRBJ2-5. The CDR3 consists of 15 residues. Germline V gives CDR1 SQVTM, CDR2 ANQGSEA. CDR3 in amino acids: CSVEDVGVIGETQYF.

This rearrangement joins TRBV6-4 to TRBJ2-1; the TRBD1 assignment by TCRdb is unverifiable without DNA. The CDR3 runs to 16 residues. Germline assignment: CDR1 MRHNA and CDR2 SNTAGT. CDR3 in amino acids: CASSDSWTGSYNEQFF.

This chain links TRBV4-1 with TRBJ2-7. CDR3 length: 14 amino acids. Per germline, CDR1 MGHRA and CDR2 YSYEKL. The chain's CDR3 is CASSQDLVSYEQYF.